One and the same sample provided the 19 T cell receptor beta chains below, sequenced in a study of cytomegalovirus exposure and HLA in healthy donors listed by TCRdb under 2017. Library method: the immunoSEQ multiplex PCR assay. For the multiplex PCR, a mixture combining 60 forward primers for TCR Vbeta segments and 13 reverse primers for TCR Jbeta segments was used. The clones in this table, taken by TCRdb from immuneACCESS, are in-frame only. Not every clone is retained; where verified, under half of the shortfall comes from an unresolved V gene, and the cause of the rest is unknown. Within this sample are about 130,000 clones, with 65% to 80% of them counted one time only. The ten largest make up 2.5% to 3.5% of the sample. The sample was PBMCs. These receptors originate from a man in his forties in good health and CMV-seronegative.

The genes are TRBV2 and TRBJ1-2, with 7 bases that match TRBD1. V lost 4 bases and J lost 7; bases outside the gene matches: 6. CDR3 size: 13 residues. Germline lookup yields CDR1 SNHLY and CDR2 FYNNEI. The CDR3 bases are TGTGCCAGCAGTGTAGGCGACAGGGCTGGCTACACCTTC. Its translation: CASSVGDRAGYTF.

The V call is TRBV6-5, the J call TRBJ2-3; weak D call: TRBD1 (6 bases). The CDR3 totals 14 residues. Germline lookup yields CDR1 MNHEY and CDR2 SVGAGI. V shed 5 bases and J shed 1 base, with 10 bases lying between them. CDR3 sequence reads: CASSGGLRTDTQYF. The CDR3 nucleotides are TGTGCCAGCAGTGGGGGCCTGCGCACAGATACGCAGTATTTT.

This clone was seen only a few times. The V call is TRBV18, the J call TRBJ1-5; a weak D match, TRBD1 (5 bases). Trimming removed 6 bases from V and 3 bases from J, with 12 bases in between. The CDR3 is 14 amino acids. Germline CDR1 is KGHSH and CDR2 is LQKENI. Here the CDR3 DNA reads TGTGCCAGCTCTCATGACAGAATCAATCAGCCCCAGCATTTT. Translation gives CASSHDRINQPQHF.

The chain is built from TRBV7-8 and TRBJ2-4; tentatively, D is TRBD1 (5 bases). V was trimmed by 3 bases and J by 7 bases, leaving 13 bases between them. The CDR3 is 14 residues long. Germline CDR1 is SGHVS and CDR2 is FQNEAQ. The DNA of the CDR3 is TGTGCCAGCAGCTTGGGGCTTCAAGGGAACATTCAGTACTTC. It yields the protein CASSLGLQGNIQYF. Combining the CDR3 with reference TRBV7-8 and TRBJ2-4 gives the whole variable domain GAGVSQSPRYKVAKRGQDVALRCDPISGHVSLFWYQQALGQGPEFLTYFQNEAQLDKSGLPSDRFFAERPEGSVSTLKIQRTQQEDSAVYLCASSLGLQGNIQYFGAGTRLSVL.

There are a few counts of this clone. V is TRBV2 and J is TRBJ1-1; D is undetermined. Germline V CDR1 and CDR2: SNHLY, FYNNEI. The CDR3 is made up of 10 amino acids. V lost 2 bases to trimming and J lost 8 bases, with 3 bases between them. The CDR3 DNA is TGTGCCAGCAGTGAACAGGAAGCTTTCTTT. This encodes CASSEQEAFF.

J is TRBJ2-7 and V is TRBV25-1, with TRBD1 matching over 8 bases. CDR3 length equals 14 residues. Germline trimming cut 4 bases from V and 6 bases from J; bases unmatched to any gene: 8. Germline CDR1 reads MGHDK; CDR2 reads SYGVNS. CDR3 nucleotide sequence: TGTGCCAGCAGTGTAAGGACAGGGCCCACCGAGCAGTACTTC. As protein: CASSVRTGPTEQYF.

This chain links TRBV7-9 with TRBJ2-1; the match to TRBD1 covers 9 bases. Germline loops: CDR1 SEHNR, CDR2 FQNEAQ (reference sequence). This CDR3 comprises 15 residues. The trim removed 1 base at V and 4 bases at J, leaving 2 bases unmatched. This chain's CDR3 is CASSLETGGYNEQFF. DNA for the CDR3: TGTGCCAGCAGCTTAGAGACAGGGGGATACAATGAGCAGTTCTTC.

The chain combines TRBV5-1 with TRBJ2-5; 7 bases fit TRBD1. Germline V gene sequence: CDR1 SGHRS, CDR2 YFSETQ. V was clipped by 4 bases and J by 0 bases; unmatched bases: 3. The CDR3 contains 14 residues. The CDR3 is CASSPGQNQETQYF. CDR3 sequence (DNA): TGCGCCAGCAGCCCGGGACAGAACCAAGAGACCCAGTACTTC.

The sample holds a few counts of this clone. The chain combines TRBV10-3 with TRBJ1-1, with a possible D match to TRBD1 (6 bases). Between the trimmed V and J ends, which lost 0 bases and 2 bases, there was a span of 16 bases. Germline CDR1 and CDR2: ENHRY and SYGVKD. The CDR3 extends over 17 amino acids. The chain's CDR3 is CAISESRTVQTNTEAFF. For the CDR3, the DNA is TGTGCCATCAGTGAGTCGAGGACAGTCCAAACTAACACTGAAGCTTTCTTT.

V is TRBV28 and J is TRBJ1-4; no clear D. V lost 5 bases, J lost 6 bases, and 13 bases lay in between. Germline CDR1 and CDR2: MDHEN and SYDVKM. This CDR3 spans 14 amino acids. The CDR3, as DNA: TGTGCCAGCAGTCCTCGAAATGGCTATGAAAAACTGTTTTTT. Encoded protein: CASSPRNGYEKLFF.

V and J are TRBV5-4 and TRBJ2-7; TRBD2 agrees at 8 bases. V shed 3 bases and J 3 bases; nucleotides not matched to a gene: 8. The CDR3 consists of 15 residues. Germline CDR1 reads SGHNT; CDR2 reads YYREEE (reference sequence). The CDR3 DNA reads TGTGCCAGCAGCTCAGGGACTAGTAGAAGCTACGAGCAGTACTTC. Translating gives CASSSGTSRSYEQYF.

The chain joins TRBV18 to TRBJ2-7, with D perhaps matching TRBD2 (5 bases). The CDR3 loop spans 12 amino acids. V shed 3 bases and J shed 5 bases, with 8 bases lying between them. Germline V gene lookup returns CDR1 KGHSH and CDR2 LQKENI. The CDR3 coding sequence is TGTGCCAGCTCACCGAGGGAAAACGAGCAGTACTTC. As protein: CASSPRENEQYF.

This clone was seen a few times. V and J are TRBV5-6 and TRBJ1-2, with 8 bases lining up with TRBD1. Germline loops: CDR1 SGHDT, CDR2 YYEEEE. The CDR3 covers 14 residues. V shed 4 bases, J shed 2 bases, and the junction held 4 bases outside the gene matches. The CDR3 region is CASSRDRHNYGYTF. CDR3 DNA: TGTGCCAGCAGCCGGGACAGGCACAACTATGGCTACACCTTC. The full variable domain, with the rest looked up from reference TRBV5-6 and TRBJ1-2, is DAGVTQSPTHLIKTRGQQVTLRCSPKSGHDTVSWYQQALGQGPQFIFQYYEEEERQRGNFPDRFSGHQFPNYSSELNVNALLLGDSALYLCASSRDRHNYGYTFGSGTRLTVV.

The V call is TRBV7-9, the J call TRBJ2-1; D perhaps matches TRBD1 (5 bases). V lost 1 base, J lost 6 bases, and 7 bases lay in between. The CDR3 extends over 13 amino acids. CDR1 is SEHNR, CDR2 FQNEAQ, per germline (reference sequence). The CDR3 protein is CASSLGQPNEQFF. The CDR3 region has the DNA TGTGCCAGCAGCTTAGGACAGCCCAATGAGCAGTTCTTC.

The CDR3 DNA reads TGCGCCAGCAGCCAACGGGCCGGGACAGTCAACACTGAAGCTTTCTTT. Its translation: CASSQRAGTVNTEAFF. The rearrangement links TRBV4-1 to TRBJ1-1; 7 positions match TRBD1. The trim removed 2 bases at V and 2 bases at J, leaving 8 bases unmatched. The CDR3 has 16 residues. The germline V gene has CDR1 MGHRA and CDR2 YSYEKL.

The V and J genes are TRBV27 and TRBJ2-7; tentative D call: TRBD2 (6 bases). The CDR3 is 11 amino acids. Germline V gives CDR1 MNHEY, CDR2 SMNVEV (reference sequence). Trimming removed 7 bases from V and 7 bases from J, with 11 bases in between. The CDR3 loop reads CASKFAGEQYF. The CDR3 nucleotides read TGTGCCAGCAAATTTGCGGGGGAGCAGTACTTC.

The gene calls are TRBV11-3 and TRBJ1-2, with D perhaps TRBD1 (5 bases). Trimming shortened V by 1 base and J by 8 bases, and 8 bases separated the two germline ends. The germline CDR1 and CDR2 sequences are SGHNT and YENEEA. The CDR3 is 12 residues long. CDR3 amino acids: CASSLGGGGYTF. The DNA of the CDR3 is TGTGCCAGCAGCTTAGGGGGCGGCGGCTACACCTTC.

This clone was picked up a small number of times. The chain has TRBV5-1 and TRBJ2-5; D might be TRBD1 (6 bases). Trimming cost V 2 bases and J 5 bases, with 13 bases left between them. Germline V gene data show CDR1 as SGHRS and CDR2 as YFSETQ. This CDR3 contains 14 residues. The CDR3 bases are TGCGCCAGCAGCTTTAATGACAGGACGGAGACCCAGTACTTC. It specifies CASSFNDRTETQYF.

V usage is TRBV29-1 and J usage is TRBJ2-1; 12 bases map to TRBD1. Germline V lookup: CDR1 SQVTM, CDR2 ANQGSEA. The CDR3 sequence is 18 residues long. With 4 bases clipped from V and 6 bases from J, the junction kept 16 bases outside the gene matches. CDR3 nucleotide sequence: TGCAGCGTTGGAAAGTTACCGGGACAGGGGGCGCGGGTCAATGAGCAGTTCTTC. Protein product: CSVGKLPGQGARVNEQFF.